Sequencing of this T cell receptor beta chain was carried out in a study of T cell responses to AZD1222 COVID-19 vaccine. In the study overall: Second-dose schedules of about 4 or about 12 weeks were combined. Study-wide results and limits: Donors in the cohort were predominantly white British and more often female, and clonal diversity was possibly underestimated.

Germline-derived CDR1 and CDR2 are MDHEN and SYDVKM. J lost 4 bases, V lost 4 bases, and 10 bases had no gene match. This CDR3 has 17 residues. Here immunoSEQ multiplex PCR was the method, and the copy in TCRdb shows in-frame clones only, minus some. In the table there are roughly 110,000 clones, approximately 88% of which are singletons. A remark on this clone: Its matching antigen is unknown.

This receptor was obtained from an adult in good health. Source: peripheral blood, taken on day 0 of AZD1222 vaccination. The genes are TRBV28 and TRBJ2-1; 10 nucleotides match TRBD2. The CDR3 sequence: CASSSDPAGGPYNEQFF. CDR3 nucleotides: TGTGCCAGCAGTTCCGACCCAGCGGGAGGGCCGTACAATGAGCAGTTCTTC.